Below, 8 T cell receptor beta chains from the same sample are listed, as sequenced in a study of graft-versus-host responses after intestinal transplantation. The antigens of these receptors remain unknown. TCRdb keeps only in-frame clones here, not all; method: immunoSEQ multiplex PCR. The table shows around 99,000 clones, with roughly 90% occurring only once. The sequencing used unstimulated CD4+ T cells sorted from spleen or lymph node cells, collected before transplant. These receptors all come from a human donor who was the organ donor for an intestinal transplant.

This chain connects TRBV28 to TRBJ2-3, with D possibly TRBD1 on 7 matching bases. The V end was cut by 5 bases, the J end by 3 bases, with 15 bases between. Germline CDR1 is MDHEN and CDR2 is SYDVKM. CDR3 length: 15 amino acids. The CDR3 DNA reads TGTGCCAGCAGTCAGGGGGGCTATGGGACAGATACGCAGTATTTT. It encodes CASSQGGYGTDTQYF.

The rearrangement uses TRBV5-6 and TRBJ1-1; the D is unclear. CDR3 length: 13 residues. Between the trimmed V and J ends, which lost 4 bases and 4 bases, there was a span of 11 bases. Per germline, CDR1 SGHDT and CDR2 YYEEEE. The CDR3 here is CASSPPWRTEAFF. CDR3 DNA: TGTGCCAGCAGCCCCCCTTGGCGCACTGAAGCTTTCTTT.

V and J are TRBV11-2 and TRBJ1-2; no definite D call. CDR3 length: 12 residues. Germline CDR1 and CDR2: SGHAT and FQNNGV. The V end lost 5 bases, the J end lost 4 bases, and 8 bases lay between the germline ends. The CDR3 loop reads CASSPPAYGYTF. The CDR3 bases are TGTGCCAGCAGCCCCCCGGCCTATGGCTACACCTTC.

About this clone itself: Additional DNA sequences in this sample encode the identical CDR3. The V call is TRBV5-1, the J call TRBJ1-1, with unresolved D. This CDR3 has 14 amino acids. V lost 0 bases and J 1 base, leaving 7 bases between the germline ends. Germline V gene lookup returns CDR1 SGHRS and CDR2 YFSETQ. The CDR3 DNA follows: TGCGCCAGCAGCTTGGTTTCAGGGAACACTGAAGCTTTCTTT. Translating gives CASSLVSGNTEAFF.

This sequence joins TRBV13 and TRBJ2-5; TRBD1 aligns across 7 bases. Germline V lookup: CDR1 PRHDT, CDR2 FYEKMQ (reference sequence). The CDR3 sequence is 16 residues long. The V segment lost 5 bases and the J segment 4 bases; nucleotides outside the gene matches: 13. The CDR3 nucleotides are TGTGCCAGCAGCAACCGGGACAGAGTTCCACCAGAGACCCAGTACTTC. It is translated as CASSNRDRVPPETQYF. Drawing the rest from reference TRBV13 and TRBJ2-5, the complete variable domain is AAGVIQSPRHLIKEKRETATLKCYPIPRHDTVYWYQQGPGQDPQFLISFYEKMQSDKGSIPDRFSAQQFSDYHSELNMSSLELGDSALYFCASSNRDRVPPETQYFGPGTRLLVL.

Turning to this clone: Within the sample, other DNA sequences also encode this same CDR3. This sequence joins TRBV18 and TRBJ2-5; 10 bases map to TRBD2. This CDR3 contains 15 residues. Germline V lookup: CDR1 KGHSH, CDR2 LQKENI. V was clipped by 3 bases and J by 4 bases; unmatched bases: 5. The CDR3, as DNA: TGTGCCAGCTCACCTAGACTAGCGGGTGGAGAGACCCAGTACTTC. It yields the protein CASSPRLAGGETQYF. Drawing the rest from reference TRBV18 and TRBJ2-5, the complete variable domain is NAGVMQNPRHLVRRRGQEARLRCSPMKGHSHVYWYRQLPEEGLKFMVYLQKENIIDESGMPKERFSAEFPKEGPSILRIQQVVRGDSAAYFCASSPRLAGGETQYFGPGTRLLVL.

This chain joins TRBV5-1 and TRBJ1-3, with 10 bases identical to TRBD1. Germline lookup yields CDR1 SGHRS and CDR2 YFSETQ. There are 15 residues in the CDR3. The junction had 1 base not matched to a gene; V was cut back by 4 bases and J by 0 bases. The CDR3 sequence: CASSRTGGSGNTIYF. In DNA, the CDR3 is TGCGCCAGCAGCCGGACAGGGGGCTCTGGAAACACCATATATTTT.

This chain connects TRBV2 to TRBJ2-3; the D gene is possibly TRBD2 (5 bases). V dropped 2 bases and J dropped 4 bases, with 13 bases sitting between them. Germline V gene lookup returns CDR1 SNHLY and CDR2 FYNNEI. The CDR3 loop spans 15 amino acids. The CDR3 here is CASSEPGGGPDTQYF. The CDR3 DNA follows: TGTGCCAGCAGTGAACCGGGCGGAGGACCAGATACGCAGTATTTT. The full variable domain, with the rest looked up from reference TRBV2 and TRBJ2-3, is EPEVTQTPSHQVTQMGQEVILRCVPISNHLYFYWYRQILGQKVEFLVSFYNNEISEKSEIFDDQFSVERPDGSNFTLKIRSTKLEDSAMYFCASSEPGGGPDTQYFGPGTRLTVL.